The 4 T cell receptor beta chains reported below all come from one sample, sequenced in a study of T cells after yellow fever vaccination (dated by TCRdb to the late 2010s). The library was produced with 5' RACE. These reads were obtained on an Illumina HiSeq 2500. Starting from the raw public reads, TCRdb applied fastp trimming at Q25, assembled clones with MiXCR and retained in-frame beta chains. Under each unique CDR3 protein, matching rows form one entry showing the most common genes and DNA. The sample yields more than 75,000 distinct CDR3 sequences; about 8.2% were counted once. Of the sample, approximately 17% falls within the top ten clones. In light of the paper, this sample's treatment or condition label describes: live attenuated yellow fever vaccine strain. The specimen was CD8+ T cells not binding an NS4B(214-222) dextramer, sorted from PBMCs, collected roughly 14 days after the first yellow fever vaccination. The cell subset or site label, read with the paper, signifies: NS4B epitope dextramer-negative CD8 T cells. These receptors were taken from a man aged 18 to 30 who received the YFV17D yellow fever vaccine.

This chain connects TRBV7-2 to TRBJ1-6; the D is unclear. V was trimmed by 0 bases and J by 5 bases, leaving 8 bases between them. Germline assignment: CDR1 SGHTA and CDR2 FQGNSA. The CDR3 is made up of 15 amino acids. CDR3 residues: CASSLAAGDNSPLHF. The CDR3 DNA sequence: TGTGCCAGCAGCTTAGCGGCTGGGGATAATTCACCCCTCCACTTT.

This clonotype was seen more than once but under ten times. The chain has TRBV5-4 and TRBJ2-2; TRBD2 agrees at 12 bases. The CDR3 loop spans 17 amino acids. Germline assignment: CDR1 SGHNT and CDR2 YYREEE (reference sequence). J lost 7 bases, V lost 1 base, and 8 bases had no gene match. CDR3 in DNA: TGTGCCAGCAGCTTGACTAGCGGGGGGATTATCGTCGGGGAGCTGTTTTTT. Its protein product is CASSLTSGGIIVGELFF.

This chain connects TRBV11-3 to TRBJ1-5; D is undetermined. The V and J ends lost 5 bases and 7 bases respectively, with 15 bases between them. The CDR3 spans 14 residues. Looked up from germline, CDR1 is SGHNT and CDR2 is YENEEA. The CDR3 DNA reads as TGTGCCAGCAGCCCTCCGCCCGGATGGCAGCCCCAGCATTTT. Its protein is CASSPPPGWQPQHF.

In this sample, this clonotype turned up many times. The DNA for the CDR3 is TGTGCCAGTATGAGCAGGGGTTGGACCGGGGAGCTGTTTTTT. Its protein is CASMSRGWTGELFF. The gene calls are TRBV19 and TRBJ2-2, with D maybe TRBD1 (6 bases). The CDR3 consists of 14 residues. CDR1 and CDR2 (germline): LNHDA, SQIVND (reference sequence). Trimming stripped 7 bases from V and 5 bases from J, with 14 bases between.